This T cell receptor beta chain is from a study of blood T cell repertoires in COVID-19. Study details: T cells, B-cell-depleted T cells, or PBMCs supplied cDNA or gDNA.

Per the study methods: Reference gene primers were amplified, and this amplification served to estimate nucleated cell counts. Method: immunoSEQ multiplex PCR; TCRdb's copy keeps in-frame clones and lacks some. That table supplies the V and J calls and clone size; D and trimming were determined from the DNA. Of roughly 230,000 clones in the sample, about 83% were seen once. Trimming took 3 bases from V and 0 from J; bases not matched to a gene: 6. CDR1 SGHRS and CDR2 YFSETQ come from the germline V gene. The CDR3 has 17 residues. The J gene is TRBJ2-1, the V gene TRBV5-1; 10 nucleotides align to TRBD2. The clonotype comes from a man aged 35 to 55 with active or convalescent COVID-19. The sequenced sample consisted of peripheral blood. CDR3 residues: CASSSTSGISSYNEQFF. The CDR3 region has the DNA TGCGCCAGCAGCTCCACTAGCGGGATAAGCTCCTACAATGAGCAGTTCTTC.